The source of this TCR beta chain is a study of monozygotic twins with inflammatory bowel disease. The length of the CDR3 is 14 residues. Germline lookup yields CDR1 DFQATT and CDR2 SNEGSKA (reference sequence). Of note for this clonotype: Its antigen remains unknown.

Template switching appended UMIs that held a 6-nucleotide sample barcode. TCRdb reprocessed the 5' RACE reads and keeps a single row for each CDR3 protein, giving no DNA. This table lists 210,000 or so distinct CDR3 sequences. Study conclusions and caveats: For IBD, no single strong associated signal or clonotype was supported.

Input material: blood. The V gene is TRBV20-1, the J gene TRBJ2-5; without DNA, the TCRdb call of TRBD2 cannot be checked. The TCR originated in a human donor with ulcerative colitis or Crohn's disease, or a healthy co-twin of an affected twin (not recorded which). The CDR3: CSATPSGRGETQYF.